This T cell receptor (beta chain) was identified during a study of CD8 T cells in ankylosing spondylitis. General observations from the study: Clones linked with disease were CD8+ and fairly uncommon in the peripheral blood.

TCRdb redid the calling of the 5' RACE reads with MiXCR, one entry per CDR3 protein. Among about 240,000 distinct CDR3 sequences, over 8.5% were seen once, and the ten largest hold around 7%. On this clonotype itself: Its antigen remains unknown.

The material sequenced was blood, either unsorted or a sorted T cell fraction (not recorded which). The receptor's source is a male donor with ankylosing spondylitis or in good health (not recorded which).

CDR3 sequence reads: CAISPGGRVNEQFF. As DNA, the CDR3 is TGTGCCATCAGCCCCGGGGGCAGGGTGAATGAGCAGTTCTTC. The chain links TRBV10-3 to TRBJ2-1, with D perhaps being TRBD1 or TRBD2 (6 bases each). Trimming left V 6 bases short and J 7 bases short, with 16 bases between. CDR1 ENHRY and CDR2 SYGVKD come from the germline V gene. This CDR3 comprises 14 residues.